This T cell receptor beta chain was profiled in a study of monozygotic twins with inflammatory bowel disease. From approximately 3.5 ug of total RNA, each TCR library was prepared. Eight separate reactions per sample yielded the cDNA. Using the 5' RACE reads, TCRdb records one entry per CDR3 protein without DNA. Here the sample table reports 150,000 to 200,000 distinct CDR3 sequences. The CDR3 has 14 amino acids. CDR1 MNHEY and CDR2 SVGAGI come from the germline V gene. This sequence originates from a human donor with ulcerative colitis or Crohn's disease, or a healthy co-twin of an affected twin (not recorded which). The chain is built from TRBV6-5 and TRBJ2-5. The material sequenced was blood. CDR3: CASSLRLNRETQYF.